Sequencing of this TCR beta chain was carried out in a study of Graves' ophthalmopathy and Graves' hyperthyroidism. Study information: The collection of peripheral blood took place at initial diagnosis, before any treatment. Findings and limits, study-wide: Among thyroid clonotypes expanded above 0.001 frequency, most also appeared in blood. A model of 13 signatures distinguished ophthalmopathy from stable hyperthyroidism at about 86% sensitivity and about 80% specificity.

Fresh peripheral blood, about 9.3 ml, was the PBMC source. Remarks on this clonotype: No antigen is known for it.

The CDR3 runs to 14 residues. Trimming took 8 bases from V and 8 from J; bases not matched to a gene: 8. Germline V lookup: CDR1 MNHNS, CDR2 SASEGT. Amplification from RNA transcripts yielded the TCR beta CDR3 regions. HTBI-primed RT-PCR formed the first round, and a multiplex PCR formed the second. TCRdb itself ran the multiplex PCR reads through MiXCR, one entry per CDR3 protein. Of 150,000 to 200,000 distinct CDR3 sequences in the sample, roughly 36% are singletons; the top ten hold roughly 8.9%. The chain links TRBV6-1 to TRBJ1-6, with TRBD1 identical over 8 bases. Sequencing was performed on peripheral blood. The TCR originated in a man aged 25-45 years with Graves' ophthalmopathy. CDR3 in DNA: TGTGCCAGCGGAAGGACAGGGTGGGATTCACCCCTCCACTTT. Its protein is CASGRTGWDSPLHF.